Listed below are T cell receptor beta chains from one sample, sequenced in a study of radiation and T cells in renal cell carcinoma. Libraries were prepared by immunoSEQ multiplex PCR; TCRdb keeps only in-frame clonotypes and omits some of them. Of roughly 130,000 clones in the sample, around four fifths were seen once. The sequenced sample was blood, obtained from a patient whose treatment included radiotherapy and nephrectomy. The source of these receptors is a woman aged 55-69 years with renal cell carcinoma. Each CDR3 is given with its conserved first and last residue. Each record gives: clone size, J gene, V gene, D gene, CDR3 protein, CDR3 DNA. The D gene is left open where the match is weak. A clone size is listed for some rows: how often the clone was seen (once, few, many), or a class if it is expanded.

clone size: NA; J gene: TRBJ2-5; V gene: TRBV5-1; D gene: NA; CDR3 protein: CASSLGALGDQETQYF; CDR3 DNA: TGCGCCAGCAGCTTGGGGGCGTTGGGAGACCAAGAGACCCAGTACTTC
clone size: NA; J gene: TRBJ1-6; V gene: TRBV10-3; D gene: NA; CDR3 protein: CAISEWGEGSPLHF; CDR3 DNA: TGTGCCATCAGTGAGTGGGGGGAAGGCTCACCCCTCCACTTT
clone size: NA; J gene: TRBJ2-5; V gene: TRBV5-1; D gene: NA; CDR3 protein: CASSLVVSETQYF; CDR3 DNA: TGCGCCAGCAGCTTGGTAGTCTCAGAGACCCAGTACTTC
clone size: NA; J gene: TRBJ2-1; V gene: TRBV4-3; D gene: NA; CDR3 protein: CASSQDPFSYNEQFF; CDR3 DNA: TGCGCCAGCAGCCAAGACCCGTTCTCCTACAATGAGCAGTTCTTC
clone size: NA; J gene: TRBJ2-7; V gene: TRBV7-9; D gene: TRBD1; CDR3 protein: CASRGQGMFGEQYF; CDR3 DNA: TGTGCCAGCAGGGGACAGGGAATGTTTGGCGAGCAGTACTTC
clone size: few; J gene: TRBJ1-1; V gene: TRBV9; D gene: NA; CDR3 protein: CASSPGQNTEAFF; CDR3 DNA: TGTGCCAGCAGCCCAGGCCAGAACACTGAAGCTTTCTTT
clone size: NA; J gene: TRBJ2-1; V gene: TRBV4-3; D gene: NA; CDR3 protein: CASSLSGLVNNEQFF; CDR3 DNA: TGCGCCAGCAGCCTCAGTGGACTGGTGAACAATGAGCAGTTCTTC
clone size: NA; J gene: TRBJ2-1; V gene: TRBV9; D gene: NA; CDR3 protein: CASSVGGSPWNEQFF; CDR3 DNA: TGTGCCAGCAGCGTAGGGGGGAGCCCATGGAATGAGCAGTTCTTC
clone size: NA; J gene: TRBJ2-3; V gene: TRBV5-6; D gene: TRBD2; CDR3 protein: CASSSGLAGRTDTQYF; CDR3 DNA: TGTGCCAGCAGCTCGGGACTAGCGGGAAGAACAGATACGCAGTATTTT
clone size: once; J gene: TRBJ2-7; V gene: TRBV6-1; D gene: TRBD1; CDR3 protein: CASSTTGGAEEQYF; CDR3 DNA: TGTGCCAGCAGTACGACAGGGGGCGCAGAAGAGCAGTACTTC
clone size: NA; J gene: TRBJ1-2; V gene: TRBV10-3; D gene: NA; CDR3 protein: CAIWGGGRDYGYTF; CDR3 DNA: TGTGCCATCTGGGGTGGGGGCCGCGACTATGGCTACACCTTC
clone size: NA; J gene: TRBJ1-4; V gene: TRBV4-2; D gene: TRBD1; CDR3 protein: CASRQQGEGEKLFF; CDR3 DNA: TGTGCCAGCAGACAACAGGGGGAAGGTGAAAAACTGTTTTTT
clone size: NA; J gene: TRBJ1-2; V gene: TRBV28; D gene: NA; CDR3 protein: CASSLQLGIAYGYTF; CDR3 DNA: TGTGCCAGCAGTCTTCAGCTGGGCATCGCGTATGGCTACACCTTC
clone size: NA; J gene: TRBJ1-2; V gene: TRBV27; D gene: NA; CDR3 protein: CASSFGGNYGYTF; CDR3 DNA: TGTGCCAGCAGTTTTGGGGGCAACTATGGCTACACCTTC
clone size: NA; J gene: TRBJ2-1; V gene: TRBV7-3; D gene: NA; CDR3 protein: CASSLMGRFDEQFF; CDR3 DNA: TGTGCCAGCAGCTTAATGGGGCGGTTCGATGAGCAGTTCTTC
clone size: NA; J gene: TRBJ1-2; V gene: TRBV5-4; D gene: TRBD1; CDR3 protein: CASSLGQGVKGYTF; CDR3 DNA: TGTGCCAGCAGCCTTGGACAGGGGGTAAAAGGCTACACCTTC
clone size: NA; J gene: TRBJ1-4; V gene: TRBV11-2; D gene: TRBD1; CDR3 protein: CASSLGTGKGTNEKLFF; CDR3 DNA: TGTGCCAGCAGCTTAGGGACAGGGAAAGGAACTAATGAAAAACTGTTTTTT
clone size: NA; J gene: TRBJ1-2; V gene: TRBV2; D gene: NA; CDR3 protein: CASSGGRANYGYTF; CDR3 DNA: TGTGCCAGCAGCGGCGGCAGGGCTAACTATGGCTACACCTTC
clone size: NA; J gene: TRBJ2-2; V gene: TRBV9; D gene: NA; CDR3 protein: CASSLPMKGGELFF; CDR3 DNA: TGTGCCAGCAGCCTTCCAATGAAAGGCGGGGAGCTGTTTTTT
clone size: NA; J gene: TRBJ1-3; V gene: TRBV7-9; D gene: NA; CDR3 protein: CASSLGSGNTIYF; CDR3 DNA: TGTGCCAGCAGCTTGGGCTCGGGAAACACCATATATTTT
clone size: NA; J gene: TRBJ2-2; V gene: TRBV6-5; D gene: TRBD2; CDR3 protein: CASSPGLAAGELFF; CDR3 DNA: TGTGCCAGCAGTCCGGGACTAGCGGCCGGGGAGCTGTTTTTT
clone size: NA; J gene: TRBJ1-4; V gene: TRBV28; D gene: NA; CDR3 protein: CASSLNDRVARLFF; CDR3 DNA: TGTGCCAGCAGTTTAAATGATAGGGTAGCTAGGCTGTTTTTT